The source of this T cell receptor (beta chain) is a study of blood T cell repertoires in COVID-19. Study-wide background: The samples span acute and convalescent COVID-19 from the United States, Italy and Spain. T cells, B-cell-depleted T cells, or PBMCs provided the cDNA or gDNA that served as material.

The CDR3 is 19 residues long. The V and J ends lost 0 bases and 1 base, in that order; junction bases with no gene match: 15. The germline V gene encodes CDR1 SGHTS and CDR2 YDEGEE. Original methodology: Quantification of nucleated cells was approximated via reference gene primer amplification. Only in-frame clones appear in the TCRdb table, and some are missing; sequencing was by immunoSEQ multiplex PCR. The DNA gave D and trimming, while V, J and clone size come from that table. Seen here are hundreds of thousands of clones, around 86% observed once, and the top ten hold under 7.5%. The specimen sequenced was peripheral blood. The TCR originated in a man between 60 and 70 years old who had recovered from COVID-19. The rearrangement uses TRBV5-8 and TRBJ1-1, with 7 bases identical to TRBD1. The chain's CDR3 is CASSLGEQGSFYRNTEAFF. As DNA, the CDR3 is TGTGCCAGCAGCTTGGGGGAACAGGGGTCGTTTTATCGGAACACTGAAGCTTTCTTT.